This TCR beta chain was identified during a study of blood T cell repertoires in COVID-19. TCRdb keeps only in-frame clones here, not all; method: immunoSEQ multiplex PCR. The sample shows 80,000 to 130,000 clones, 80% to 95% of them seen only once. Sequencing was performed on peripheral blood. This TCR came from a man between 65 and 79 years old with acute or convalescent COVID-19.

The CDR3 coding sequence is TGTGCCAGCAGCTTCCGGAGCTCCTACAATGAGCAGTTCTTC. Amino acids: CASSFRSSYNEQFF. The chain employs TRBV11-3 and TRBJ2-1; D remains unclear. The V end was cut by 3 bases, the J end by 0 bases, with 6 bases between. Germline V gives CDR1 SGHNT, CDR2 YENEEA. The CDR3 has 14 residues.